The T cell receptor (beta chain) under discussion was sequenced for a study of molecular identifiers for immune sequencing clone quantification. Turning to the study itself: For replicates, RNA isolated from roughly 20,000 or 100,000 naive CD8 cells was divided into five portions, of which four were sequenced.

Study-wide results and limits: The sizes of highly expanded clones could be underestimated when identical TCR molecules share a barcode.

The CDR3 runs 13 residues. CDR1 and CDR2 from the germline V gene are LNHDA and SQIVND (reference sequence). Trimming cost V 6 bases and J 3 bases, with 11 bases left between them. It was from 20,000 to 1,000,000 sorted cells, with 10%, 30% or 50% RNA, that naive CD8 libraries came. Naive CD8 T cells were sorted, and the gate applied was CD8+CD4-CCR7+CD45RA+. From the PCR reads, TCRdb called clonotypes with MiXCR, one entry per CDR3 protein. The sample carries around 470,000 distinct CDR3 sequences, approximately 25% recorded once. This clonotype was observed at least ten times. Its target is not known.

This sequence originates from a human donor in good health. Some libraries in this study had Jurkat cell RNA spiked in. Sequencing was performed on naive CD8+ T cells from blood, with Jurkat cell RNA spiked in. Subset meaning: FACS-sorted CD8+CD4-CCR7+CD45RA+ naive T cells. The chain combines TRBV19 with TRBJ2-5; D remains ambiguous. Written as DNA, the CDR3 is TGTGCCAGTAGCTACCACTCGGAAGAGACCCAGTACTTC. Encoded protein: CASSYHSEETQYF.